This T cell receptor beta chain was retrieved from a study of blood T cell repertoires in COVID-19. Donors in Cohort 3 counted as recovered after two negative PCRs, clearance, or symptom resolution. This table comes from immunoSEQ multiplex PCR, and its TCRdb copy is limited to in-frame clones, with some not included. The data show 200,000 to 250,000 clones, with roughly four fifths seen just once and approximately 3.1% held by the top ten. Germline-derived CDR1 and CDR2 are LNHDA and SQIVND (reference sequence). This CDR3 region has 15 residues. Losses at the gene ends were 7 bases for V and 9 bases for J; bases not matched to a gene: 11.

This receptor was taken from a woman in her fifties or sixties who had recovered from COVID-19. Sequenced input: PBMCs or T cells enriched from blood (not recorded which). V gene TRBV19 combines with J gene TRBJ2-2, with 10 bases aligning to TRBD2. The CDR3: CASTGEASGRRELFF. The CDR3 DNA sequence: TGTGCCAGTACCGGCGAGGCTAGCGGGAGAAGGGAGCTGTTTTTT.